The following is a T cell receptor beta chain sequence with its context. Its antigen is not identified. The data stem from a study of cytotoxic CD8 clonotypes in ibrutinib-treated CLL. General study findings and limits: A rise in clonality was seen at ibrutinib response, and a fall back toward baseline was seen at progression.

The method was immunoSEQ multiplex PCR; TCRdb's version includes in-frame clones alone and lacks a portion of them. The data hold just over 200,000 clones, with 70% observed a single time. The CDR3 runs 15 residues. V lost 0 bases and J 3 bases, leaving 12 bases between the germline ends. Germline V gene lookup returns CDR1 SGHRS and CDR2 YFSETQ. The J gene is TRBJ1-2, the V gene TRBV5-1; D is ambiguous. The sequencing here drew on PBMCs, taken after 12 months of ibrutinib treatment. This clonotype originated in a human donor with chronic lymphocytic leukemia. The CDR3 region is CASSLGTNRDYGYTF. The DNA of the CDR3 is TGCGCCAGCAGCTTGGGAACAAATAGGGACTATGGCTACACCTTC.